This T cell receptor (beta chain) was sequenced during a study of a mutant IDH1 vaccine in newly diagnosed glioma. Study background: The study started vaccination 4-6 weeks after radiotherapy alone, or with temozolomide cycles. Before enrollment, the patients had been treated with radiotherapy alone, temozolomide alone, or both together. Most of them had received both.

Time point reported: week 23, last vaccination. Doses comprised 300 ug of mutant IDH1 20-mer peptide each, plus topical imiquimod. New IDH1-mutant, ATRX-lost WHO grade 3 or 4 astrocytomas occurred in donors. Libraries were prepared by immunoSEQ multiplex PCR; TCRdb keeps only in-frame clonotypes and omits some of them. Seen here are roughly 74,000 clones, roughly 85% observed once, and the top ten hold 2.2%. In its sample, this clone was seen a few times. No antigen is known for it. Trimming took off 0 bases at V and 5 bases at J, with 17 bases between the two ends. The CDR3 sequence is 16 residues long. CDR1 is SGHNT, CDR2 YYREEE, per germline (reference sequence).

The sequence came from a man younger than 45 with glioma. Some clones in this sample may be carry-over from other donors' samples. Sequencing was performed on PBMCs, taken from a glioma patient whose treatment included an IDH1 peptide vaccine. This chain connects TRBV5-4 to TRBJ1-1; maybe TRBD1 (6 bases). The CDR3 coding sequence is TGTGCCAGCAGCTTGGACAGGGCCCTATCTGCGACTGAAGCTTTCTTT. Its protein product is CASSLDRALSATEAFF.